The rows below give T cell receptor beta chains drawn from one sample of a study of cytotoxic CD8 clonotypes in ibrutinib-treated CLL. The table came from immunoSEQ multiplex PCR; TCRdb's copy has only in-frame clones and leaves some out. The data contain around 70,000 clones, around 68% of them singletons. Sequences were derived from PBMCs, sampled after 12 months of ibrutinib treatment. These receptors came from a human donor with chronic lymphocytic leukemia. CDR3s include the opening cysteine and the closing phenylalanine or tryptophan. A D gene is named only where the DNA matches it firmly. Not all rows give a size; the values are once, few, many and, for expanded clones, a class.

>.|.|TRBJ2-6|TRBV7-9|14
CATTEGAGANVLTF
TGTGCCACAACCGAGGGTGCTGGGGCCAACGTCCTGACTTTC
>.|TRBD1|TRBJ1-1|TRBV7-2|18
CASSLRTGGTILNTEAFF
TGTGCCAGCAGCCTCCGGACAGGGGGCACTATCTTGAACACTGAAGCTTTCTTT
>few|.|TRBJ1-2|TRBV10-3|13
CAISGGRVYGYTF
TGTGCCATCAGTGGAGGGAGGGTTTATGGCTACACCTTC
>few|TRBD1|TRBJ2-5|TRBV7-2|14
CASSWNRGQETQYF
TGTGCCAGCAGCTGGAACAGGGGCCAAGAGACCCAGTACTTC
>.|TRBD1|TRBJ1-1|TRBV6-6|15
CASIRTGILNTEAFF
TGTGCCAGTATAAGGACAGGGATCTTGAACACTGAAGCTTTCTTT
>.|TRBD2|TRBJ2-1|TRBV9|16
CASSVVASGGYNEQFF
TGTGCCAGCAGCGTAGTGGCTAGCGGGGGCTACAATGAGCAGTTCTTC
>.|.|TRBJ2-3|TRBV9|14
CASSVSAYGDTQYF
TGTGCCAGCAGCGTATCCGCCTACGGAGATACGCAGTATTTT
>.|.|TRBJ2-7|TRBV9|14
CASSVSLSSYEQYF
TGTGCCAGCAGCGTATCCCTCAGCTCCTACGAGCAGTACTTC
>.|.|TRBJ2-3|TRBV5-1|14
CASSLRALADTQYF
TGCGCCAGCAGCTTGAGGGCGCTAGCAGATACGCAGTATTTT
>.|.|TRBJ1-2|TRBV7-8|13
CASSDGGGYGYTF
TGTGCCAGCAGTGACGGTGGGGGCTATGGCTACACCTTC
>.|TRBD2|TRBJ2-3|TRBV25-1|15
CASSDASGGTDTQYF
TGTGCCAGCAGTGATGCTAGCGGGGGCACAGATACGCAGTATTTT
>.|TRBD2|TRBJ2-3|TRBV28|15
CASSFSTSGGNTQYF
TGTGCCAGCAGTTTTTCGACTAGCGGGGGGAATACGCAGTATTTT
>few|.|TRBJ1-1|TRBV9|12
CASSPTDSEAFF
TGTGCCAGCAGCCCCACGGACAGTGAAGCTTTCTTT
>medium-sized|TRBD2|TRBJ2-7|TRBV9|14
CASSSGLVPYEQYF
TGTGCCAGCAGCTCCGGACTAGTCCCCTACGAGCAGTACTTC
>.|TRBD1|TRBJ1-2|TRBV28|15
CASSLGTAINYGYTF
TGTGCCAGCAGTTTAGGGACAGCGATCAACTATGGCTACACCTTC
>.|.|TRBJ2-7|TRBV18|17
CASSPQTTGHSRNEQYF
TGTGCCAGCTCACCGCAGACGACTGGACATTCTCGGAACGAGCAGTACTTC
>few|.|TRBJ1-1|TRBV5-1|13
CASSLTGGRLAFF
TGCGCCAGCAGCTTGACGGGCGGACGTCTAGCTTTCTTT
>once|TRBD2|TRBJ2-7|TRBV5-1|14
CASRISGGTYEQYF
TGCGCCAGCAGGATTAGCGGGGGAACCTACGAGCAGTACTTC
>.|TRBD2|TRBJ2-1|TRBV30|10
CAWRLASQFF
TGTGCCTGGCGACTAGCATCGCAGTTCTTC
>once|.|TRBJ1-1|TRBV6-6|13
CASSQHQTPEAFF
TGTGCCAGCAGCCAACACCAGACCCCTGAAGCTTTCTTT
>.|.|TRBJ1-2|TRBV5-1|15
CASSLAIGDKYGYTF
TGCGCCAGCAGCTTGGCCATCGGGGACAAGTATGGCTACACCTTC
>medium-sized|.|TRBJ1-2|TRBV27|14
CASSLSTDNYGYTF
TGTGCCAGCAGTTTATCGACAGACAACTATGGCTACACCTTC
>.|.|TRBJ2-3|TRBV29-1|12
CSMAWGSDTQYF
TGCAGCATGGCGTGGGGCTCAGATACGCAGTATTTT
>.|.|TRBJ1-5|TRBV18|13
CASSPGANQPQHF
TGTGCCAGCTCACCAGGGGCCAATCAGCCCCAGCATTTT
>.|TRBD1|TRBJ1-5|TRBV6-5|15
CASSPRGQGNQPQHF
TGTGCCAGCAGTCCCAGGGGACAGGGAAATCAGCCCCAGCATTTT
>.|TRBD2|TRBJ2-5|TRBV7-2|15
CASSPTSGGQETQYF
TGTGCCAGCAGCCCCACTAGCGGGGGCCAAGAGACCCAGTACTTC
>few|TRBD2|TRBJ2-3|TRBV4-2|15
CASSQAQRGGDTQYF
TGTGCCAGCAGCCAAGCCCAGCGGGGGGGCGATACGCAGTATTTT
>.|.|TRBJ1-1|TRBV13|16
CASSPALSSLNTEAFF
TGTGCCAGCAGCCCAGCCTTAAGTAGCTTGAACACTGAAGCTTTCTTT
>few|.|TRBJ2-7|TRBV7-9|12
CASGGGTGEQYF
TGTGCCTCAGGGGGAGGAACGGGAGAGCAGTACTTC
>.|.|TRBJ1-5|TRBV15|14
CATSRDFGVQPQHF
TGTGCCACCAGCAGAGATTTCGGGGTTCAGCCCCAGCATTTT
>.|TRBD1|TRBJ2-5|TRBV19|15
CASSGTGRGLETQYF
TGTGCCAGTAGTGGGACAGGACGGGGGCTGGAGACCCAGTACTTC
>once|.|TRBJ1-1|TRBV25-1|16
CASSESIGRTNTEAFF
TGTGCCAGCAGTGAAAGTATAGGACGCACGAACACTGAAGCTTTCTTT
>.|.|TRBJ1-6|TRBV30|9
CAGSSPLHF
TGTGCCGGTAGTTCACCCCTCCACTTT
>.|TRBD1|TRBJ2-1|TRBV27|15
CASSNGGQLYNEQFF
TGTGCCAGCAGCAATGGGGGACAGCTGTACAATGAGCAGTTCTTC
>.|TRBD1|TRBJ1-2|TRBV7-9|18
CASSSLGTGGVYNYGYTF
TGTGCCAGCAGCTCCCTTGGGACAGGGGGCGTATATAACTATGGCTACACCTTC
>.|TRBD1|TRBJ1-6|TRBV7-9|15
CASSPRQGANSPLHF
TGTGCCAGCAGCCCTCGACAGGGGGCCAATTCACCCCTCCACTTT
>.|.|TRBJ2-5|TRBV10-2|18
CASSPVKNRGTFQETQYF
TGCGCCTCATCGCCAGTCAAAAATCGGGGCACATTCCAAGAGACCCAGTACTTC
>few|.|TRBJ2-1|TRBV7-3|13
CASSLDRYNEQFF
TGTGCCAGCAGCTTAGACAGATACAATGAGCAGTTCTTC
>.|.|TRBJ1-2|TRBV19|15
CASSIVRAQGSGYTF
TGTGCCAGTAGTATAGTCCGCGCCCAGGGCTCTGGCTACACCTTC
>few|TRBD1|TRBJ2-3|TRBV2|15
CASSESGTGTDTQYF
TGTGCCAGCAGCGAGTCCGGGACAGGCACAGATACGCAGTATTTT
>few|.|TRBJ2-2|TRBV30|11
CAWRDSGELFF
TGTGCCTGGCGAGATAGCGGGGAGCTGTTTTTT
>few|.|TRBJ2-3|TRBV4-3|12
CASSQVAQEPYF
TGCGCCAGCAGCCAAGTCGCCCAGGAGCCGTATTTT
>.|.|TRBJ1-1|TRBV7-9|15
CASSSDLTLNTEAFF
TGTGCCAGCAGTTCTGACCTGACACTGAACACTGAAGCTTTCTTT
>.|.|TRBJ1-1|TRBV6-1|13
CASIGAVDTEAFF
TGTGCCAGCATAGGGGCGGTGGACACTGAAGCTTTCTTT
>.|.|TRBJ2-7|TRBV19|15
CASSIGGLLSYEQYF
TGTGCCAGTAGTATAGGGGGACTCCTCTCCTACGAGCAGTACTTC
>.|.|TRBJ1-4|TRBV6-6|15
CASSYSRATNEKLFF
TGTGCCAGCAGTTACTCGCGCGCAACTAATGAAAAACTGTTTTTT
>.|TRBD1|TRBJ2-7|TRBV5-5|16
CASSGTGTGWVYEQYF
TGTGCCAGCAGCGGGACCGGGACAGGGTGGGTGTACGAGCAGTACTTC
>few|TRBD1|TRBJ1-2|TRBV6-1|15
CASSEEGTGNYGYTF
TGTGCCAGCAGTGAAGAAGGGACAGGGAACTATGGCTACACCTTC
>.|.|TRBJ1-6|TRBV28|16
CASSLHPFGLSSPLHF
TGTGCCAGCAGTTTACACCCGTTTGGGCTGAGCTCACCCCTCCACTTT
>.|TRBD2|TRBJ2-2|TRBV11-2|14
CASSLGTSGGELFF
TGTGCCAGCAGCTTAGGTACTAGCGGCGGGGAGCTGTTTTTT
>.|.|TRBJ1-2|TRBV7-2|16
CASSLSTTGQGMGYTF
TGTGCCAGCAGCCTTTCAACCACAGGCCAAGGGATGGGCTACACCTTC
>.|TRBD2|TRBJ2-3|TRBV10-3|15
CAISGRGAMTDTQYF
TGTGCCATCAGTGGGCGGGGGGCCATGACAGATACGCAGTATTTT
>.|TRBD1|TRBJ2-3|TRBV27|15
CASRAGTGGTDTQYF
TGTGCCAGCAGGGCCGGGACAGGAGGCACAGATACGCAGTATTTT
>few|.|TRBJ1-5|TRBV7-9|15
CASSLGGEGIRPQHF
TGTGCCAGCAGCTTAGGGGGGGAGGGAATCAGGCCCCAGCATTTT
>.|TRBD1|TRBJ2-3|TRBV7-2|14
CASSRDRPTDTQYF
TGTGCCAGCAGTAGGGACAGACCCACAGATACGCAGTATTTT
>.|.|TRBJ2-7|TRBV2|12
CASNGQLREQYF
TGTGCCAGCAACGGGCAGCTTAGGGAGCAGTACTTC